One sample yielded the 4 T cell receptor beta chains listed below, sequenced in a study of cytomegalovirus exposure and HLA in healthy donors. Both 60 Vbeta primers and 13 Jbeta primers went into the PCR. Repertoires were generated with immunoSEQ multiplex PCR, while TCRdb's copy carries only in-frame clones and drops some. The sample records approximately 160,000 clones, around 76% being singletons. Specimen: PBMCs. These TCRs come from a man in his forties or fifties in good health and CMV-seronegative.

The V call is TRBV2, the J call TRBJ2-6; maybe TRBD2 (6 bases). Germline V gene lookup returns CDR1 SNHLY and CDR2 FYNNEI. Trimming took off 2 bases at V and 1 base at J, with 6 bases between the two ends. There are 15 residues in the CDR3. The CDR3 coding sequence is TGTGCCAGCAGTGAACGGGGGTCTGGGGCCAACGTCCTGACTTTC. Translation gives CASSERGSGANVLTF.

The chain uses TRBV28 and TRBJ2-1; D is perhaps TRBD1 (8 bases). Trimming removed 1 base from V and 5 bases from J, with 15 bases in between. CDR1 is MDHEN, CDR2 SYDVKM, per germline. The CDR3 is 16 amino acids. The CDR3 DNA sequence: TGTGCCAGCAGTTTATCTGGCACAGGGGGGGACAATGAGCAGTTCTTC. This codes for CASSLSGTGGDNEQFF.

Regarding this clone: At one end the junction does not follow the germline gene, possibly because of a read error. This chain connects TRBV27 to TRBJ2-6; TRBD1 aligns across 7 bases. Germline V gives CDR1 MNHEY, CDR2 SMNVEV (reference sequence). The length of the CDR3 is 15 residues. The CDR3 coding sequence is TGTGCCAGCAGTCCACAGGGGTATGGGGCCAACGGCCTGACTTTC. Its translation: CASSPQGYGANGLTF.

This chain joins TRBV28 and TRBJ2-3, with 10 bases that match TRBD2. The CDR3 covers 14 residues. Losses at the gene ends were 6 bases for V and 2 bases for J; bases not matched to a gene: 2. Per germline, CDR1 MDHEN and CDR2 SYDVKM. DNA for the CDR3: TGTGCCAGCAGGACTAGCGGGTACACAGATACGCAGTATTTT. Translation: CASRTSGYTDTQYF.